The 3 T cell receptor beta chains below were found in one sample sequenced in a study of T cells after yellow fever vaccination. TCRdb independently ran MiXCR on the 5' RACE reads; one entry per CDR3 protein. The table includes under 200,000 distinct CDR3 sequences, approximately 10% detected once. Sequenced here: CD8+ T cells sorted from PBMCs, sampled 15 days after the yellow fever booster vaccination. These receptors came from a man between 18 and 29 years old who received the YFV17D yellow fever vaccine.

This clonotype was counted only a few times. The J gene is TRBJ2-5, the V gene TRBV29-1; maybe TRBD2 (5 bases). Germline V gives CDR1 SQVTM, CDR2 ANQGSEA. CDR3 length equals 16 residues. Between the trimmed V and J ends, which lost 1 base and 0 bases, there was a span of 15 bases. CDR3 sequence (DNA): TGCAGCGTTGAAGCGGACTTTCTCTCGTACCAAGAGACCCAGTACTTC. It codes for CSVEADFLSYQETQYF.

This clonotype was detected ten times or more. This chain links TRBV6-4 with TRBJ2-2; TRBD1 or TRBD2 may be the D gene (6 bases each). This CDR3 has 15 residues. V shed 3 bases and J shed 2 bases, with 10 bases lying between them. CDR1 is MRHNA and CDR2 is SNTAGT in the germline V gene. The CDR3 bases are TGTGCCAGCAGTGAGGGGGGACAAAACACCGGGGAGCTGTTTTTT. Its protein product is CASSEGGQNTGELFF.

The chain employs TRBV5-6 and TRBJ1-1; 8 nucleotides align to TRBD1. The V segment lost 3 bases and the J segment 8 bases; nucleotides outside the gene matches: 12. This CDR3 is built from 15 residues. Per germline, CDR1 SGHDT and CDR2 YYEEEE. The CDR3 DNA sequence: TGTGCCAGCAGCTCCCCGACAGGGGCCGACCTCGAAGCTTTCTTT. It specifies CASSSPTGADLEAFF.